The clone carrying this TCR beta chain was detected only a few times. Its antigen is undetermined. Other nucleotide sequences from this sample produce the same CDR3. This table comes from immunoSEQ multiplex PCR, and its TCRdb copy is limited to in-frame clones, with some not included. The sample contains 200,000 to 250,000 clones, roughly 91% of which appear only once. The J segment lost 3 bases and the V segment lost 4 bases, leaving 2 bases of the junction unmatched. Germline V gene data show CDR1 as MNHEY and CDR2 as SVGAGI. This CDR3 has 15 amino acids. This entry comes from a study of T cell responses to AZD1222 COVID-19 vaccine. Study-level findings and limits: Seropositive status at baseline applied to only six AZD1222 recipients. The study sampled repertoires only after the peak T cell response. Clonal diversity was possibly underestimated, and white British individuals and females predominated among donors.

This sample comprised peripheral blood, obtained on day 0 of MenACWY control vaccination. The receptor's source is an adult in good health. The V and J genes are TRBV6-5 and TRBJ2-1; 11 nucleotides line up with TRBD1. CDR3 loop: CASSSDRGLYNEQFF. For the CDR3, the DNA is TGTGCCAGCAGTTCGGACAGGGGGCTCTACAATGAGCAGTTCTTC.